This T cell receptor (beta chain) comes out of a study of sequential checkpoint blockade in melanoma. Looking at the study overall: Patients were randomized 1:1 to nivolumab-then-ipilimumab or ipilimumab-then-nivolumab first-line. Maintenance nivolumab came after either treatment sequence.

TCRdb's copy holds only in-frame clones and misses some; the assay was immunoSEQ multiplex PCR. The data hold tens of thousands of clones, with roughly four fifths observed a single time. CDR3 length: 14 amino acids. Germline values: CDR1 SGHNT, CDR2 YYREEE (reference sequence). The V end was cut by 0 bases, the J end by 5 bases, with 12 bases between. Noted treatment: randomized to nivolumab then ipilimumab (arm A) or the reverse (arm B). None of the patients previously received DNA-damaging chemotherapy. Live CD3+CD8+ CD19− CD56− cells were sorted from PBMCs. This clonotype originated in a human donor with melanoma. V is TRBV5-4 and J is TRBJ2-7, with D maybe TRBD2 (5 bases). The sample consisted of CD8+ T cells sorted from blood (inferred from file names), taken from a patient given nivolumab and ipilimumab in sequence. Here the CDR3 DNA reads TGTGCCAGCAGCTTGGCCGGGAAACGTAACGAGCAGTACTTC. Its protein product is CASSLAGKRNEQYF.